The sequence of this T cell receptor beta chain was determined in a study of T cell repertoires in cytomegalovirus infection (dated by TCRdb to between 2017 and 2020). Describing the broader study: Donor HLA type was relevant to the analysis, because carriage of CMV infection together with the matching HLA type was indicated by public TCR beta signatures. Study-wide conclusions, independent of this receptor: In both this cohort and an independent roughly 350-donor cohort, the cumulative frequency of public TCR beta family members distinguished carriers of CMV infection plus the relevant HLA type. In the ex vivo response, HLA-C-restricted CMV-specific TCR beta clonotypes were dominant, and in two of eight donors the single most frequent clonotype came from this HLA-C-restricted group.

Based on the germline V gene (reference sequence), the CDR1 and CDR2 sequences are LNHDA and SQIVND. Taken from cysteine to phenylalanine, the CDR3 has 17 residues. CDR3 DNA is the only sequence kept; it has 51 bases, read in frame from the first base. Clipping removes 5 bases from V and 3 bases from J, with 14 as the unmatched junction base count. This clonotype was picked up a small number of times. Its antigen is not yet known. No base quality information exists; no much larger clone differs at one position. Sequencing was carried out with an Illumina HiSeq 1500. TCRdb cleaned the public reads at Q25 with fastp, built clones with MiXCR and kept in-frame beta chains. Entries that share a CDR3 protein sequence are merged under the most common genes and DNA. Within this sample are roughly 110,000 distinct CDR3 sequences, with roughly 9.1% of them counted one time only. The ten largest clones represent roughly 31% of the sample.

The source is a human donor in good health (CMV status not recorded). Some clones in this sample may be carry-over from other donors' samples. This receptor chain uses TRBV19 and TRBJ2-3; 7 junctional bases match TRBD2. Source material: PBMCs, sequenced either directly or after in vitro stimulation (not recorded which). The DNA is as follows: TGTGCCAGTAGTCCCCGACTGGCGGGAGTCAATACAGATACGCAGTATTTT. It codes for CASSPRLAGVNTDTQYF. Here the CDR3 is joined to the reference TRBV19 and TRBJ2-3 genes, and the full variable domain is: DGGITQSPKYLFRKEGQNVTLSCEQNLNHDAMYWYRQDPGQGLRLIYYSQIVNDFQKGDIAEGYSVSREKKESFPLTVTSAQKNPTAFYLCASSPRLAGVNTDTQYFGPGTRLTVL.